What follows describes a single T cell receptor beta chain. The sample originates from a study of blood T cell repertoires in COVID-19. The overall study: Sites in the United States, Italy and Spain provided acute and convalescent COVID-19 samples. The cDNA or gDNA used as material had been derived from T cells, B-cell-depleted T cells, or PBMCs.

Symptom resolution, clearance, or two negative PCRs marked the recovered donors of Cohort 3. In the original analysis: Estimation of nucleated cell counts relied on the amplification of reference gene primers. TCRdb keeps only in-frame clones here, not all; method: immunoSEQ multiplex PCR. D and trimming were read from the DNA, whereas the V and J calls and clone size are those reported in that table. The sample shows under 200,000 clones, more than 65% of them seen only once. The CDR3 consists of 12 residues. The ends were cut back, 3 bases at V and 6 bases at J, with 9 bases in the middle. Germline V gene data show CDR1 as MNHNS and CDR2 as SASEGT.

This clonotype was obtained from a man aged 55 to 70 who had recovered from COVID-19. The V call is TRBV6-1, the J call TRBJ2-7, with a tentative D call TRBD1 (5 bases). Sequences were obtained from PBMCs or T cells enriched from blood (not recorded which). In DNA, the CDR3 is TGTGCCAGCAGTGATGTGGGGCCCGAGCAGTACTTC. Encoded protein: CASSDVGPEQYF.